These 8 T cell receptor beta chains originate from one sample sequenced in a study of T cell responses to AZD1222 COVID-19 vaccine (dated by TCRdb to about 2021). The library relied on the immunoSEQ multiplex PCR assay. Held by TCRdb, this immuneACCESS table contains in-frame sequences only and omits some clones. Under half of the omission traces to an unresolved V gene where checked; the cause of the rest is unknown. Within this sample are 95,000 or so clones, with about 89% of them counted one time only. The top ten clonotypes cover roughly 3.5% of the sample. Read against the paper, the sample's time point label means: baseline before first vaccination. The sequences come from peripheral blood, collected on day 0 of AZD1222 vaccination. The source of these receptors is an adult in good health.

The V gene is TRBV6-2 or TRBV6-3, the J gene TRBJ1-1; D gene unclear. Trimming shortened V by 2 bases and J by 0 bases, and 7 bases separated the two germline ends. The CDR3 consists of 14 residues. Germline V lookup: CDR1 MNHEY, CDR2 SVGEGT. CDR3 coding DNA: TGTGCCAGCAGTTACGGGTTCCTGAACACTGAAGCTTTCTTT. Protein product: CASSYGFLNTEAFF.

The chain employs TRBV5-1 and TRBJ2-7; tentative D call: TRBD2 (5 bases). The CDR3 sequence is 16 residues long. Germline V gene data show CDR1 as SGHRS and CDR2 as YFSETQ. The V and J ends lost 0 bases and 1 base respectively, with 14 bases between them. CDR3 loop: CASSLGPGSKSYEQYF. In nucleotides, the CDR3 is TGCGCCAGCAGCTTGGGGCCGGGGAGTAAGTCCTACGAGCAGTACTTC. The full variable domain, its missing parts supplied by reference TRBV5-1 and TRBJ2-7, is KAGVTQTPRYLIKTRGQQVTLSCSPISGHRSVSWYQQTPGQGLQFLFEYFSETQRNKGNFPGRFSGRQFSNSRSEMNVSTLELGDSALYLCASSLGPGSKSYEQYFGPGTRLTVT.

The chain uses TRBV6-5 and TRBJ2-1; possible D gene TRBD2, 6 bases. The CDR3 loop spans 15 amino acids. The germline V gene has CDR1 MNHEY and CDR2 SVGAGI. Trimming took 7 bases from V and 9 from J, leaving 22 bases between them. As DNA, the CDR3 is TGTGCCAGCACCCCGACTAGTTATGGGTCTGGTGAGCAGTTCTTC. Amino acids: CASTPTSYGSGEQFF.

This rearrangement joins TRBV27 to TRBJ1-3; D uncertain. This CDR3 region has 16 residues. With 3 bases removed from V and 0 bases from J, the gap between germline ends came to 12 bases. Germline-derived CDR1 and CDR2 are MNHEY and SMNVEV (reference sequence). CDR3: CASSLRVPSSGNTIYF. Written as DNA, the CDR3 is TGTGCCAGCAGTTTGCGGGTCCCGAGCTCTGGAAACACCATATATTTT.

The chain recombines TRBV6-5 with TRBJ1-2, with 7 bases lining up with TRBD1. This CDR3 region has 11 residues. Germline CDR1 and CDR2: MNHEY and SVGAGI. Losses at the gene ends were 8 bases for V and 7 bases for J; bases not matched to a gene: 4. Here the CDR3 reads CASSQGFGYTF. Here the CDR3 DNA reads TGTGCCAGCTCACAGGGGTTTGGCTACACCTTC.

The rearrangement uses TRBV21-1 and TRBJ1-1. TRBV21-1 is classified as a pseudogene. This CDR3 has 16 amino acids. CDR3 residues: CASSKCQGRTRNSAFF. Here the CDR3 DNA reads TGTGCCAGCAGCAAATGTCAAGGTAGGACCCGAAACTCAGCTTTCTTT.

The V gene is TRBV5-1, the J gene TRBJ2-2, with no clear D. Per the germline V gene, CDR1 is SGHRS and CDR2 is YFSETQ. This CDR3 region has 12 residues. V gave up 4 bases and J gave up 4 bases, with 5 bases separating them. The CDR3 loop reads CASSQPTGELFF. In DNA form, the CDR3 reads TGCGCCAGCAGCCAACCCACCGGGGAGCTGTTTTTT. Variable domain in full (rest from reference TRBV5-1 and TRBJ2-2): KAGVTQTPRYLIKTRGQQVTLSCSPISGHRSVSWYQQTPGQGLQFLFEYFSETQRNKGNFPGRFSGRQFSNSRSEMNVSTLELGDSALYLCASSQPTGELFFGEGSRLTVL.

Here the CDR3 reads CASTPVGSYNSPLHF. The CDR3 nucleotides read TGTGCCAGCACCCCAGTGGGCTCCTATAATTCACCCCTCCACTTT. The J gene is TRBJ1-6, the V gene TRBV7-2; D uncertain. From germline, CDR1 is SGHTA and CDR2 FQGNSA. Trimming cost V 7 bases and J 0 bases, with 10 bases left between them. The CDR3 has 15 amino acids.